The 2 T cell receptor beta chains listed next were all sequenced from one sample in a study of T-cell memory formation after mild COVID-19. Using its own MiXCR run on the 5' RACE reads, TCRdb lists one record per CDR3 protein. The repertoire includes approximately 580,000 distinct CDR3 sequences, about a fifth of them detected once, and approximately 12% sits in the top ten. Sequencing used PBMCs or a T cell subset sorted from them (not recorded which). The receptors stem from an adult woman who had mild COVID-19 (a few samples of this study predate the infection). Cell type and time point are not known.

In its sample, this clonotype was seen many times. The chain recombines TRBV27 with TRBJ2-6; either TRBD1 or TRBD2 may fit D (5 bases each). Germline CDR1 and CDR2: MNHEY and SMNVEV (reference sequence). This CDR3 has 18 amino acids. V dropped 5 bases and J dropped 0 bases, with 17 bases sitting between them. CDR3 sequence (DNA): TGTGCCAGCAGTCCCTGGTCGGGGCCCCTCTCTGGGGCCAACGTCCTGACTTTC. Translating gives CASSPWSGPLSGANVLTF.

V and J are TRBV10-3 and TRBJ2-7; D is perhaps TRBD1 (6 bases). CDR3 length: 17 residues. The germline CDR1 and CDR2 sequences are ENHRY and SYGVKD. Trimming left V 2 bases short and J 5 bases short, with 22 bases between. CDR3 DNA sequence: TGTGCCATCAGTGAGCCTATGGGCCAGGGGCTTGGGGACGAGCAGTACTTC. Amino acids: CAISEPMGQGLGDEQYF.